This T cell receptor (beta chain) was retrieved from a study of blood T cells in healthy people across ages. At least 6 micrograms of total RNA were extracted per sample. Germline assignment: CDR1 DFQATT and CDR2 SNEGSKA (reference sequence). CDR3 size: 11 residues. Alongside a J-beta primer mix, a sample-barcoded 5' primer served in a second PCR lasting about 7 to 11 cycles. One entry per CDR3 protein results from TCRdb running MiXCR on the 5' RACE reads. Among over a million distinct CDR3 sequences listed, 20% to 25% were seen once. Separately, the same data were catalogued under a study of T cells of mothers and their children. From that report: All donors were healthy and Caucasian; they were a few mothers and their six children.

The sequence derives from a girl between 2 and 10 years old in good health. V is TRBV20-1 and J is TRBJ2-1; D gene unclear. Gene TRBJ2-5 matches the end of the DNA better, so the J call may be wrong. Sequencing used blood. The CDR3 DNA is TGCAGTGCTAGAGATAGTGAGACCCAGTACTTC. Translated, it gives CSARDSETQYF.